Following are 26 T cell receptor beta chains from one sample sequenced in a study of blood T cells in healthy people across ages. Together with a sample-barcoded 5' primer, a J-beta primer mix was included in a second PCR lasting roughly 6 to 12 cycles. TCRdb redid the calling of the 5' RACE reads with MiXCR, one entry per CDR3 protein. Of over 500,000 distinct CDR3 sequences listed, around 52% were seen once; the top ten hold about 14%. The sequenced sample was blood. The source of these receptors is a woman of 80 years or more in good health.

This clonotype was recorded only once. The chain recombines TRBV3-1 with TRBJ2-5; 7 bases fit TRBD2. The germline gives CDR1 LGHDT, CDR2 YNNKEL (reference sequence). The ends lost 3 bases at V and 11 bases at J; junction bases unmatched: 12. The CDR3 has 14 amino acids. This chain's CDR3 is CASSQRLGEGEQYF. DNA for the CDR3: TGTGCCAGCAGCCAGAGATTGGGGGAGGGTGAGCAGTACTTC.

This clonotype came up a few times. Just one base apart from a much larger clone, this may be a read error. The gene calls are TRBV20-1 and TRBJ2-1, with 7 bases matching TRBD2. Gene TRBJ2-7 matches the end of the DNA better, so the J call may be wrong. Germline values: CDR1 DFQATT, CDR2 SNEGSKA (reference sequence). The CDR3 spans 14 residues. The CDR3 DNA follows: TGCAGTGCAAGGACTAGGAGCTCCTACAATGAGCAGTACTTC. Its translation is CSARTRSSYNEQYF.

Note on this clonotype: An end of the junction differs from the germline gene, which may be a read error. The chain uses TRBV7-2 and TRBJ2-5, with 7 bases lining up with TRBD1. CDR1 and CDR2 (germline): SGHTA, FQGNSA. CDR3 length: 15 residues. The CDR3 coding sequence is TGTGCCGGCAGCTTAGTTAGGGGGCTACAAGAGACCCAGTACTTC. This sequence encodes CAGSLVRGLQETQYF.

This clonotype was picked up many times. This rearrangement joins TRBV12-3 or TRBV12-4 to TRBJ1-2, with D hard to call. Deletions cut 3 bases from V and 8 bases from J, with 7 bases between. This CDR3 comprises 11 residues. In DNA, the CDR3 is TGTGCCAGCAGTTTCAATAGGGGCTACACCTTC. It yields the protein CASSFNRGYTF.

This CDR3 reads CASSHLQGQSEAFF. CDR3 coding DNA: TGCGCCAGCAGCCATCTTCAGGGACAGTCTGAAGCTTTCTTT. The gene calls are TRBV4-1 and TRBJ1-1; 7 bases fit TRBD1. CDR1 and CDR2 from the germline V gene are MGHRA and YSYEKL. Trimming at V came to 3 bases and at J to 6 bases, leaving 7 bases not matched to a gene. This CDR3 comprises 14 residues.

DNA of the CDR3: TGCAGTGCTAGAGAAAGAGGGGAGAGGAGGCCGACCGGGGAGCTGTTTTTT. Translated, it gives CSARERGERRPTGELFF. This chain connects TRBV20-1 to TRBJ2-2; D possibly uses TRBD1 or TRBD2 (5 bases each). This CDR3 has 17 residues. V was clipped by 0 bases and J by 5 bases, with 19 bases between them. Germline CDR1 reads DFQATT; CDR2 reads SNEGSKA (reference sequence).

This clonotype was seen only a few times. One junction end does not reproduce the germline sequence, and a read error may be involved. The V call is TRBV12-3 or TRBV12-4, the J call TRBJ2-5; D uncertain. This CDR3 contains 13 residues. CDR3 protein: CAGSLKAGNEQYF. The CDR3 nucleotides read TGTGCCGGCAGTTTAAAGGCTGGAAATGAGCAGTACTTC.

The chain joins TRBV20-1 to TRBJ1-1; possibly TRBD1 for D (5 bases). Per germline, CDR1 DFQATT and CDR2 SNEGSKA (reference sequence). This CDR3 comprises 13 residues. V was trimmed by 1 base and J by 1 base, leaving 7 bases between them. As DNA, the CDR3 is TGCAGTGCTAGAGGGACACAGAACACTGAAGCTTTCTTT. Translation gives CSARGTQNTEAFF.

In this sample, this clonotype turned up many times. The chain uses TRBV4-1 and TRBJ2-3; 7 bases are a match to TRBD2. The germline CDR1 and CDR2 sequences are MGHRA and YSYEKL. The CDR3 has 16 amino acids. After removal of 4 bases from V and 0 bases from J, the junction contained 7 bases not matched to a gene. The CDR3: CASSLGTKASTDTQYF. The DNA for the CDR3 is TGCGCCAGCAGCCTCGGGACTAAAGCTAGCACAGATACGCAGTATTTT.

In this sample, this clonotype turned up once. The rearrangement uses TRBV2 and TRBJ2-1, with TRBD2 as a possible D gene (6 bases). CDR1 and CDR2 from the germline V gene are SNHLY and FYNNEI. CDR3 length equals 14 residues. Trimming left V 4 bases short and J 9 bases short, with 16 bases between. The CDR3 nucleotides are TGTGCCAGCAGTGGGGACTCCCCTCAGGGTGAGCAGTTCTTC. The encoded protein is CASSGDSPQGEQFF.

Notes on this clonotype: This may be a read error: a much more frequent sequence differs by one nucleotide. The chain is built from TRBV27 and TRBJ2-1; 9 bases agree with TRBD1. The DNA end favors TRBJ2-7, so the J call may be wrong. There are 16 residues in the CDR3. Germline loops: CDR1 MNHEY, CDR2 SMNVEV (reference sequence). CDR3 sequence (DNA): TGTGCCAGCAGTTTATACCGGGACAGGGCCTACAATGAGCAGTACTTC. Its translation is CASSLYRDRAYNEQYF.

In this sample, this clonotype turned up a few times. V gene TRBV27 combines with J gene TRBJ1-5; D is ambiguous. CDR1 is MNHEY and CDR2 is SMNVEV in the germline V gene (reference sequence). V lost 3 bases to trimming and J lost 4 bases, with 16 bases between them. This CDR3 contains 16 residues. The CDR3 sequence: CASSFLGTASNQPQHF. CDR3 coding DNA: TGTGCCAGCAGTTTTCTTGGCACAGCCAGTAATCAGCCCCAGCATTTT.

A few counts support this clonotype. One base away lies a much larger clone, so this may be a sequencing read error. J is TRBJ2-7 and V is TRBV7-2; D remains unclear. CDR1 SGHTA and CDR2 FQGNSA come from the germline V gene. CDR3 length equals 16 residues. With 6 bases removed from V and 7 bases from J, the gap between germline ends came to 25 bases. DNA for the CDR3: TGTGCCAGCAGTTCACCCGTAACCCTGTCGCGAGTTGAGCAGTACTTC. Residues: CASSSPVTLSRVEQYF.

This clonotype was picked up a small number of times. CDR3 protein: CASSLGPDRGPYQPQHF. CDR3 coding DNA: TGCGCCAGCAGCTTGGGCCCTGACAGGGGGCCATATCAGCCCCAGCATTTT. J is TRBJ1-5 and V is TRBV5-1; 10 bases are shared with TRBD1. The V gene end was trimmed by 0 bases and the J gene end by 5 bases; junction bases not matched to a gene: 8. Germline CDR1 and CDR2: SGHRS and YFSETQ. This CDR3 region has 17 residues.

The table lists this clonotype with many counts. The chain joins TRBV10-3 to TRBJ1-2; 8 nucleotides align to TRBD1. The length of the CDR3 is 11 residues. Germline V gene lookup returns CDR1 ENHRY and CDR2 SYGVKD. Trimming at V came to 6 bases and at J to 8 bases, leaving 2 bases not matched to a gene. DNA for the CDR3: TGTGCCATCAGGGGACAGGACGGCTACACCTTC. Translating it yields CAIRGQDGYTF.

This clonotype was counted at least ten times. The V call is TRBV3-1, the J call TRBJ1-2; 12 nucleotides align to TRBD1. V lost 5 bases and J lost 7; bases outside the gene matches: 8. CDR1 is LGHDT, CDR2 YNNKEL, per germline (reference sequence). The CDR3 covers 15 residues. CDR3 DNA: TGTGCCAGCAGCTACGCGGGACAGGGGGCTGGTGGCTACACCTTC. It is translated as CASSYAGQGAGGYTF. The full variable domain, with the rest looked up from reference TRBV3-1 and TRBJ1-2, is DTAVSQTPKYLVTQMGNDKSIKCEQNLGHDTMYWYKQDSKKFLKIMFSYNNKELIINETVPNRFSPKSPDKAHLNLHINSLELGDSAVYFCASSYAGQGAGGYTFGSGTRLTVV.

Concerning this clonotype: It may be a read error: a sequence one base away is much more abundant. The V gene is TRBV29-1, the J gene TRBJ2-3, with D possibly called TRBD1 or TRBD2 (5 bases each). The CDR3 consists of 12 residues. The germline V gene encodes CDR1 SQVTM and CDR2 ANQGSEA. The DNA for the CDR3 is TGCCGCGTTGCCGGGACCAGCGATACGCAGTATTTT. Protein product: CRVAGTSDTQYF.

The CDR3: CASSQAQTSGSMYEQYF. DNA of the CDR3: TGCGCCAGCAGCCAAGCCCAGACTAGCGGGAGTATGTACGAGCAGTACTTC. This chain joins TRBV4-1 and TRBJ2-7; 12 bases fit TRBD2. After removal of 1 base from V and 4 bases from J, the junction contained 8 bases not matched to a gene. The CDR3 totals 17 residues. Looked up from germline, CDR1 is MGHRA and CDR2 is YSYEKL.

This clonotype was detected many times. This chain joins TRBV5-1 and TRBJ2-7; 10 bases match TRBD1. The germline V gene encodes CDR1 SGHRS and CDR2 YFSETQ. The CDR3 covers 14 residues. V was pared by 5 bases and J by 3 bases, with 5 bases of the junction left unmatched. The CDR3 nucleotides are TGCGCCAGCAGTGGGACAGGGGAAAACTACGAGCAGTACTTC. Amino acid sequence: CASSGTGENYEQYF.

This clonotype is a singleton in its sample. The CDR3 loop is CASSEAPLSGADGELFF. CDR3 coding DNA: TGTGCCAGCAGTGAGGCTCCCCTGTCAGGGGCGGACGGGGAGCTGTTTTTT. The chain carries TRBV25-1 and TRBJ2-2; TRBD1 might be the D (6 bases). Trimming left V 3 bases short and J 7 bases short, with 21 bases between. This CDR3 spans 17 amino acids. CDR1 and CDR2 from the germline V gene are MGHDK and SYGVNS. The full variable domain, with the rest looked up from reference TRBV25-1 and TRBJ2-2, is EADIYQTPRYLVIGTGKKITLECSQTMGHDKMYWYQQDPGMELHLIHYSYGVNSTEKGDLSSESTVSRIRTEHFPLTLESARPSHTSQYLCASSEAPLSGADGELFFGEGSRLTVL.

The chain carries TRBV25-1 and TRBJ2-1, with D perhaps assigned TRBD1 or TRBD2 (6 bases each). The CDR3 totals 13 residues. V lost 4 bases and J 5 bases, leaving 9 bases between the germline ends. Germline V gene lookup returns CDR1 MGHDK and CDR2 SYGVNS. CDR3 protein: CASSGRGNNEQFF. The CDR3 region has the DNA TGTGCCAGCAGTGGGAGGGGGAACAATGAGCAGTTCTTC.

The table lists this clonotype with many counts. This rearrangement joins TRBV27 to TRBJ1-6; D remains unclear. Germline CDR1 reads MNHEY; CDR2 reads SMNVEV (reference sequence). This CDR3 is 13 amino acids long. Trimming removed 3 bases from V and 6 bases from J, with 6 bases in between. CDR3 residues: CASSFQANSPLHF. DNA for the CDR3: TGTGCCAGCAGTTTCCAGGCTAATTCACCCCTCCACTTT.

The chain joins TRBV6-5 to TRBJ2-7; 11 bases are shared with TRBD2. V was clipped by 6 bases and J by 4 bases; unmatched bases: 5. Per the germline V gene, CDR1 is MNHEY and CDR2 is SVGAGI. This CDR3 region has 14 residues. The CDR3 region is CASRIAGGRYEQYF. CDR3 DNA: TGTGCCAGCAGGATAGCGGGAGGGAGGTACGAGCAGTACTTC.

This chain connects TRBV18 to TRBJ2-7; the D gene is possibly TRBD1 (5 bases). V was trimmed by 2 bases and J by 0 bases, leaving 11 bases between them. Germline-derived CDR1 and CDR2 are KGHSH and LQKENI. The CDR3 sequence is 15 residues long. CDR3 sequence reads: CASSPSQGDSYEQYF. The DNA for the CDR3 is TGTGCCAGCTCACCAAGTCAAGGGGACTCCTACGAGCAGTACTTC.

This clonotype has just a few counts. This chain joins TRBV6-1 and TRBJ1-2; D is unresolved. The germline V and J ends were trimmed by 0 bases and 2 bases, with 7 bases remaining between them. The germline gives CDR1 MNHNS, CDR2 SASEGT. The CDR3 covers 14 residues. CDR3: CASSEAGRNYGYTF. The CDR3 DNA reads TGTGCCAGCAGTGAAGCGGGCAGAAACTATGGCTACACCTTC.

This clonotype was seen only a few times. Since a much larger clone is just one base distant, this may be a read error. This chain connects TRBV6-1 to TRBJ2-5, with TRBD2 identical over 14 bases. Germline assignment: CDR1 MNHNS and CDR2 SASEGT. The CDR3 runs 17 residues. V trimming: 6 bases; J trimming: 11 bases; junction bases outside the gene matches: 17. This CDR3 reads CASRGLAGVTSYNEQYF. For the CDR3, the DNA is TGTGCCAGCAGGGGACTAGCGGGGGTTACCTCCTACAATGAGCAGTACTTC.